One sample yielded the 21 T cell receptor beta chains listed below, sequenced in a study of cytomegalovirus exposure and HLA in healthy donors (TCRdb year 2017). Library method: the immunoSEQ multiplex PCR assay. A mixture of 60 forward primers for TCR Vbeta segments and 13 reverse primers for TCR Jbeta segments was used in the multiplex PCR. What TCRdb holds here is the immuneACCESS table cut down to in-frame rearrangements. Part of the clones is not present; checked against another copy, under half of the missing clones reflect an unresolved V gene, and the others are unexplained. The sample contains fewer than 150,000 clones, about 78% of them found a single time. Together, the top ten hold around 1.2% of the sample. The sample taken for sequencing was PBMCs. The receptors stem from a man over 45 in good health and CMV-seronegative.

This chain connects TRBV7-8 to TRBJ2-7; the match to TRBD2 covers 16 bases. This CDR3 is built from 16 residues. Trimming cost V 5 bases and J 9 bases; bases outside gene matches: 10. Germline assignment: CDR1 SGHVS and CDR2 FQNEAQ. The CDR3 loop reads CASSKEGLAGGPLQYF. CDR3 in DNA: TGTGCCAGCAGCAAGGAGGGACTAGCGGGAGGGCCTCTGCAGTACTTC. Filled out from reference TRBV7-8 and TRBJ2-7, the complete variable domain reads GAGVSQSPRYKVAKRGQDVALRCDPISGHVSLFWYQQALGQGPEFLTYFQNEAQLDKSGLPSDRFFAERPEGSVSTLKIQRTQQEDSAVYLCASSKEGLAGGPLQYFGPGTRLTVT.

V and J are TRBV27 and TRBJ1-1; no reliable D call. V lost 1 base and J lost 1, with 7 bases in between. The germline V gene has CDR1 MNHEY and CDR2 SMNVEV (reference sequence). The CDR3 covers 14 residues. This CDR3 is CASSLFDKNTEAFF. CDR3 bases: TGTGCCAGCAGTTTATTTGACAAGAACACTGAAGCTTTCTTT.

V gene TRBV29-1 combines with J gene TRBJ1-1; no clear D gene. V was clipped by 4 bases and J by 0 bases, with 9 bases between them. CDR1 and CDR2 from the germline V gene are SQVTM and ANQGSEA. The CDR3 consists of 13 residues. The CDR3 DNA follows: TGCAGCGTTGGATGGCCCATGAACACTGAAGCTTTCTTT. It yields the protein CSVGWPMNTEAFF.

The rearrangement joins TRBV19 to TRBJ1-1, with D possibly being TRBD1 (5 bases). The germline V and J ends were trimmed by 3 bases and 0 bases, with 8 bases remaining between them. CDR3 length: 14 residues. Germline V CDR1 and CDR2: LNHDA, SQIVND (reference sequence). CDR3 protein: CASSIRGMNTEAFF. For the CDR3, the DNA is TGTGCCAGTAGTATTAGGGGAATGAACACTGAAGCTTTCTTT.

The DNA for the CDR3 is TGTGCCAGCAGTCTCGACAGAAATACTGAAGCTTTCTTT. Protein product: CASSLDRNTEAFF. This chain links TRBV28 with TRBJ1-1, with D maybe TRBD1 (5 bases). The CDR3 sequence is 13 residues long. Germline V gene lookup returns CDR1 MDHEN and CDR2 SYDVKM. Deletions cut 5 bases from V and 5 bases from J, with 12 bases between.

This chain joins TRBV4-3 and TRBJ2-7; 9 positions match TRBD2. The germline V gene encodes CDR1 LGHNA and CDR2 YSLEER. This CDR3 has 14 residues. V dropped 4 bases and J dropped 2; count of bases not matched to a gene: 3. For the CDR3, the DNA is TGCGCCAGCAGCCGGGCTAGCGGGACCTACGAGCAGTACTTC. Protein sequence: CASSRASGTYEQYF.

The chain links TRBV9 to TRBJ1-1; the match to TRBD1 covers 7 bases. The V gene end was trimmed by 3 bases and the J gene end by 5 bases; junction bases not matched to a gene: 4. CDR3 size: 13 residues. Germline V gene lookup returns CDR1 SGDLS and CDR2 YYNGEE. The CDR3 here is CASSAQGSTEAFF. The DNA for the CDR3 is TGTGCCAGCAGCGCACAGGGGAGTACTGAAGCTTTCTTT.

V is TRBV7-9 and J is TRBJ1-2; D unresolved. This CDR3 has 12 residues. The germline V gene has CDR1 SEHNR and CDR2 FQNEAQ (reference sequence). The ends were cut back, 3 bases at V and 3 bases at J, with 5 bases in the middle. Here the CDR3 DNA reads TGTGCCAGCAGCTTCGGGGACTATGGCTACACCTTC. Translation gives CASSFGDYGYTF.

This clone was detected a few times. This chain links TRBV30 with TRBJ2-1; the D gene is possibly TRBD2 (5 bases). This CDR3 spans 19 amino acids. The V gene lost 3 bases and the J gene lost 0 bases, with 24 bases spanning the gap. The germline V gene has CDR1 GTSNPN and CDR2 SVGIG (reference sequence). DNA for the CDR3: TGTGCCTGGAGATCGGGCGGAACGGTACGAGGGAGCTCCTACAATGAGCAGTTCTTC. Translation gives CAWRSGGTVRGSSYNEQFF.

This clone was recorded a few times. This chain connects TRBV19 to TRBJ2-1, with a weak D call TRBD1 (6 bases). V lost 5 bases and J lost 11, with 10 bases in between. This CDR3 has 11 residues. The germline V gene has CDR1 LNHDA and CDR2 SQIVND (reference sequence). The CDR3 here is CASSSGTQQFF. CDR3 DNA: TGTGCCAGTAGTTCCGGGACACAGCAGTTCTTC.

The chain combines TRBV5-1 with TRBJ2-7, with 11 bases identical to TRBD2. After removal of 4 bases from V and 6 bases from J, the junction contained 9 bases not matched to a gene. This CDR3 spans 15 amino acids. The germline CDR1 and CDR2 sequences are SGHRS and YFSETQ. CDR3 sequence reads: CASSALAGGPVEQYF. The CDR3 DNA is TGCGCCAGCAGCGCGTTAGCGGGAGGGCCTGTCGAGCAGTACTTC.

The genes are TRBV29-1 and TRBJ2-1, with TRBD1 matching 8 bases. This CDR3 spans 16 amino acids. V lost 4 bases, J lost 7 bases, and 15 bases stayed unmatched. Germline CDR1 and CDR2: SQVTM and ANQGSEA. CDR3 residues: CSVVVFRTGLGNEQFF. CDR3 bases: TGCAGCGTTGTTGTCTTCAGGACAGGGCTCGGGAATGAGCAGTTCTTC.

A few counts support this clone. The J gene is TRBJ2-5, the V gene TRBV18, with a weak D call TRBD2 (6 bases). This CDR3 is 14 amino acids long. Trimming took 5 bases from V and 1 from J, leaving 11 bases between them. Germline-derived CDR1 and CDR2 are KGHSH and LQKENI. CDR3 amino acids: CASSSRGGQETQYF. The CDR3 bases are TGTGCCAGCTCATCCCGGGGAGGCCAAGAGACCCAGTACTTC.

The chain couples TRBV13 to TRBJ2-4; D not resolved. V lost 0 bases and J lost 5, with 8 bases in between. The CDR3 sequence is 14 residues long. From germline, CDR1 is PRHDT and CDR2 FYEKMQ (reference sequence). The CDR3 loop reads CASSLGMGENIQYF. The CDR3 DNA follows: TGTGCCAGCAGCTTAGGAATGGGCGAAAACATTCAGTACTTC.

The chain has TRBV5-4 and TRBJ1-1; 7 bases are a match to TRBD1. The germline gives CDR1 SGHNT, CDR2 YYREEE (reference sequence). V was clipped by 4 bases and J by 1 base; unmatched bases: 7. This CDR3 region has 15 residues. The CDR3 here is CASSVGTAQNTEAFF. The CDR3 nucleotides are TGTGCCAGCAGCGTGGGGACAGCCCAGAACACTGAAGCTTTCTTT.

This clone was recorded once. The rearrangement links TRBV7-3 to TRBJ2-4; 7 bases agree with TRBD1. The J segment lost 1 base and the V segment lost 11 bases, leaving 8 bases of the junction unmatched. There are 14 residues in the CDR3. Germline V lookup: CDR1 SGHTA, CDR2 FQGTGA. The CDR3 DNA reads TGTGCCGGGTGGACAGGAGTCGCCAAAAACATTCAGTACTTC. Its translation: CAGWTGVAKNIQYF.

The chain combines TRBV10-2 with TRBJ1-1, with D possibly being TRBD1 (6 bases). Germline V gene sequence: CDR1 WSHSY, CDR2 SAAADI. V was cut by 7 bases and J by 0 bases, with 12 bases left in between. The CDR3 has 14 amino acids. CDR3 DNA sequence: TGCGCCAGCAAAAGAGGGACACTGAACACTGAAGCTTTCTTT. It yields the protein CASKRGTLNTEAFF.

CDR3 sequence: CASSLVSGLTGELFF. The CDR3, as DNA: TGCGCCAGCAGCTTGGTGTCGGGTCTCACCGGGGAGCTGTTTTTT. V usage is TRBV5-1 and J usage is TRBJ2-2; D is undetermined. Germline CDR1 is SGHRS and CDR2 is YFSETQ. Trimming removed 0 bases from V and 4 bases from J, with 10 bases in between. This CDR3 has 15 residues.

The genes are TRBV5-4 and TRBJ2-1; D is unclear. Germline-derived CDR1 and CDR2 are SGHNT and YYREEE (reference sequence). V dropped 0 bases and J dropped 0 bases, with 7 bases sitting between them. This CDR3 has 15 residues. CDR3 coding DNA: TGTGCCAGCAGCTTGGCCCTGGCCTCCTACAATGAGCAGTTCTTC. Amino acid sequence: CASSLALASYNEQFF.

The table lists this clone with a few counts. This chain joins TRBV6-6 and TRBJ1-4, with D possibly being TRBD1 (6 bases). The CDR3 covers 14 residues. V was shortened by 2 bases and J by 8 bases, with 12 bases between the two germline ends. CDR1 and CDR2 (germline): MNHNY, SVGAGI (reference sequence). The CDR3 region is CASSYAGVEEKLFF. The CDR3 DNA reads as TGTGCCAGCAGTTACGCAGGGGTGGAAGAAAAACTGTTTTTT.

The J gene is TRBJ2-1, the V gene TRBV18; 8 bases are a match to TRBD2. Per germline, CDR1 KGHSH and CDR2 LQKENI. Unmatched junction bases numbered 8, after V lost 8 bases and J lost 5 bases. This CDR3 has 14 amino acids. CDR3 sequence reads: CASGREGRNNEQFF. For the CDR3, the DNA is TGTGCCAGCGGCCGGGAGGGCCGAAACAATGAGCAGTTCTTC.